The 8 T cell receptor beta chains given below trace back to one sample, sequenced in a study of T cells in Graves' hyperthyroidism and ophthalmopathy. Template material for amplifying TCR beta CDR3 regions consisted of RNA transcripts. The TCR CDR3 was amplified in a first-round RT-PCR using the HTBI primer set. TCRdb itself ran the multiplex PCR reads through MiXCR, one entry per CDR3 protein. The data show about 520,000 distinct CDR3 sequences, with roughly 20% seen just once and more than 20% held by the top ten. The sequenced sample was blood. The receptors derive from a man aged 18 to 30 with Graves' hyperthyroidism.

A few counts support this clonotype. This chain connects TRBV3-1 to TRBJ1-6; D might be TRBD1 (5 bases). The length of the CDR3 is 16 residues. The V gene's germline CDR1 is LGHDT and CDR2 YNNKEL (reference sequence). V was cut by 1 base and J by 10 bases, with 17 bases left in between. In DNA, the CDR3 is TGTGCCAGCAGCCAAGCCAGGGACGGCCGTAAGTCACCCCTCCACTTT. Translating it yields CASSQARDGRKSPLHF.

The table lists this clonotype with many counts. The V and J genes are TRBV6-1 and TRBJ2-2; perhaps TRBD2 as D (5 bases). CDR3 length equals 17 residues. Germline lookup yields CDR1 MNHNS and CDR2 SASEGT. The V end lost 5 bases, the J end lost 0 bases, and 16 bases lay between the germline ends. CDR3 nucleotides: TGTGCCAGCAGTCCCCCCCGCCCGGGGACGAACACCGGGGAGCTGTTTTTT. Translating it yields CASSPPRPGTNTGELFF.

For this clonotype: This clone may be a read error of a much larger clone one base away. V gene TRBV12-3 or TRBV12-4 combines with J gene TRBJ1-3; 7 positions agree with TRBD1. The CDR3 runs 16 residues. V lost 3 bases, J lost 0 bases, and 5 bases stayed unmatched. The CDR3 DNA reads TGTGCCAGCAGTTTCCAGACAGGGAACTCTGGAAACACCATATATTTT. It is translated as CASSFQTGNSGNTIYF.

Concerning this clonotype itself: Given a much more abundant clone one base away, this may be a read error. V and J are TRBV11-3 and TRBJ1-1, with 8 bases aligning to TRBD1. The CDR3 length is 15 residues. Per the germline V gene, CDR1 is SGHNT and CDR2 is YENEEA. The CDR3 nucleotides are TGTGCCAGCAGCTCCCGACAGGGGTTTATGCCTGAAGCTTGCTTT. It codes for CASSSRQGFMPEACF.

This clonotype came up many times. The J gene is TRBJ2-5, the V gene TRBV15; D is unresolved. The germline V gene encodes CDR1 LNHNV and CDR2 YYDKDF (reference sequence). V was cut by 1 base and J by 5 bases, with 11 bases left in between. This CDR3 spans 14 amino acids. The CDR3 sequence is CATSRAPVVETQYF. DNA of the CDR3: TGTGCCACCAGCAGAGCCCCAGTAGTGGAGACCCAGTACTTC.

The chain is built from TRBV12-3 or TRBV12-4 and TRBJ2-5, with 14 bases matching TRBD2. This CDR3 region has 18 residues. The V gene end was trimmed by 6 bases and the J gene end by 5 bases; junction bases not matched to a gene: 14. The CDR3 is CASSQKLTSGGVVETQYF. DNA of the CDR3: TGTGCCAGCAGCCAGAAACTGACTAGCGGGGGGGTAGTTGAGACCCAGTACTTC.

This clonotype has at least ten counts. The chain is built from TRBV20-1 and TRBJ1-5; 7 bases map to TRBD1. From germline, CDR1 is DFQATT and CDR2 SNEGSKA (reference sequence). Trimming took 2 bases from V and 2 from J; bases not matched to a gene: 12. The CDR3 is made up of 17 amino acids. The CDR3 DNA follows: TGCAGTGCTAGATTCCGACAGGGATTGGTCCGCAATCAGCCCCAGCATTTT. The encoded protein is CSARFRQGLVRNQPQHF.

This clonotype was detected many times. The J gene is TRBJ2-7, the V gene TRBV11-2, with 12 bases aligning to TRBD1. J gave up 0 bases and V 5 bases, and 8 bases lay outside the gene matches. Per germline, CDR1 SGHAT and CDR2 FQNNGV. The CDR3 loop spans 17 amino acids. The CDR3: CASSKGQGAVFSYEQYF. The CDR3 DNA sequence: TGTGCCAGCAGCAAGGGACAGGGGGCTGTGTTCTCCTACGAGCAGTACTTC.